This T cell receptor (beta chain) stems from a study of control samples from healthy donors and cancer patients. CDR3 size: 16 residues. Germline V gives CDR1 SGDLS, CDR2 YYNGEE. J gave up 2 bases and V 7 bases, and 11 bases lay outside the gene matches. TCRdb keeps only in-frame clones here, not all; method: immunoSEQ multiplex PCR. The table has roughly 150,000 clones, about 93% seen once; the top ten hold roughly 2.3%. The sequence was obtained from a man aged 45 to 65 in good health. Specimen: blood. The genes are TRBV9 and TRBJ2-2, with 7 bases matching TRBD1. The CDR3 is CASRRETGRNTGELFF. Written as DNA, the CDR3 is TGTGCCAGCCGGAGAGAGACAGGGCGAAACACCGGGGAGCTGTTTTTT. The variable domain in full, with the rest retrieved from reference TRBV9 and TRBJ2-2, is DSGVTQTPKHLITATGQRVTLRCSPRSGDLSVYWYQQSLDQGLQFLIQYYNGEERAKGNILERFSAQQFPDLHSELNLSSLELGDSALYFCASRRETGRNTGELFFGEGSRLTVL.